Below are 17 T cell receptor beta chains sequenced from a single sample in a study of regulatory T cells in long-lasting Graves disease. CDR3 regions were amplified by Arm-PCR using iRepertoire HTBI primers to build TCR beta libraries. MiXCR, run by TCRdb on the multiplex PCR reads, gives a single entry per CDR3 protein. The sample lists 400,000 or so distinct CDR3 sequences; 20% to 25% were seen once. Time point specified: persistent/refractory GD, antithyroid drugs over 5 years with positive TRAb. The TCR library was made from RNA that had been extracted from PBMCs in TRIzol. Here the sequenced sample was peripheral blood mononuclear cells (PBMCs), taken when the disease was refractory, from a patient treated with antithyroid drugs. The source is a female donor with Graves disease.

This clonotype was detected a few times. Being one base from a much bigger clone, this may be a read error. The CDR3 reads CASSVLTGSQGTQYF. The CDR3 nucleotides read TGTGCCAGCAGTGTACTTACGGGGAGCCAAGGGACCCAGTACTTC. The chain combines TRBV2 with TRBJ2-5, with D possibly TRBD2 on 5 matching bases. The CDR3 is 15 amino acids. The V gene's germline CDR1 is SNHLY and CDR2 FYNNEI.

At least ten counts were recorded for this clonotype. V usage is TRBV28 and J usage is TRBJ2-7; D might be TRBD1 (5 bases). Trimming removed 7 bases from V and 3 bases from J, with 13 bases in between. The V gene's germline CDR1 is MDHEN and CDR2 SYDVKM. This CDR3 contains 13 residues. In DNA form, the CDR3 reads TGTGCCAGCACCTCTAGGGGAATCTACGAGCAGTACTTC. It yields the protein CASTSRGIYEQYF.

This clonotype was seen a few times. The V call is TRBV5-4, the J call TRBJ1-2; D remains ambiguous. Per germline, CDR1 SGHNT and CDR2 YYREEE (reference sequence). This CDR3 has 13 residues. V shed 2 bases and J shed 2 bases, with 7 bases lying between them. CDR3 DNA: TGTGCCAGCAGCTTAATGGCAAACTATGGCTACACCTTC. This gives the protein CASSLMANYGYTF. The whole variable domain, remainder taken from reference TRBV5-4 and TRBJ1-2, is ETGVTQSPTHLIKTRGQQVTLRCSSQSGHNTVSWYQQALGQGPQFIFQYYREEENGRGNFPPRFSGLQFPNYSSELNVNALELDDSALYLCASSLMANYGYTFGSGTRLTVV.

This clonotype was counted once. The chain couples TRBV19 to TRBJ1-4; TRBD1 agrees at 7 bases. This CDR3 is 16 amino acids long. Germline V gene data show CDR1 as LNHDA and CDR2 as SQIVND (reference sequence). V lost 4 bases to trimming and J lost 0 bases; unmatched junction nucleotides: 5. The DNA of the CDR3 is TGTGCCAGTAGTACTCAAACAGGGGCAACTAATGAAAAACTGTTTTTT. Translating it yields CASSTQTGATNEKLFF.

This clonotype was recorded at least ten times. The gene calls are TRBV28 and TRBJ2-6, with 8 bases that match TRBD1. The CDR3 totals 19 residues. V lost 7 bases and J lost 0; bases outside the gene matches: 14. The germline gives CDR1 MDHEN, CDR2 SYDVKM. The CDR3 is CASTLRTGTLDSGANVLTF. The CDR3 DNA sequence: TGTGCCAGCACCCTGCGGACAGGGACTCTTGACTCTGGGGCCAACGTCCTGACTTTC.

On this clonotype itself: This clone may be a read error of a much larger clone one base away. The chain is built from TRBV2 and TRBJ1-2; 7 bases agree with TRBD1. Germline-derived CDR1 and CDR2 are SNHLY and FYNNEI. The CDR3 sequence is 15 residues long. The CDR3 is CAGSAPGQSLYGYTF. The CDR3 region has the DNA TGTGCCGGCAGCGCACCGGGACAGAGCCTCTATGGCTACACCTTC. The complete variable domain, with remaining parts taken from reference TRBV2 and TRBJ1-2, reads EPEVTQTPSHQVTQMGQEVILRCVPISNHLYFYWYRQILGQKVEFLVSFYNNEISEKSEIFDDQFSVERPDGSNFTLKIRSTKLEDSAMYFCAGSAPGQSLYGYTFGSGTRLTVV.

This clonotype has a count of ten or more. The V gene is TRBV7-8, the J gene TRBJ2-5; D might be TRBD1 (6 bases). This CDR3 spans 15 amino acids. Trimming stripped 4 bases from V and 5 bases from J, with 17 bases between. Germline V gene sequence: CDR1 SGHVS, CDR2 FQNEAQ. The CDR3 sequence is CASSYLGQPRETQYF. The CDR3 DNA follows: TGTGCCAGCAGCTACCTCGGACAGCCGAGGGAGACCCAGTACTTC.

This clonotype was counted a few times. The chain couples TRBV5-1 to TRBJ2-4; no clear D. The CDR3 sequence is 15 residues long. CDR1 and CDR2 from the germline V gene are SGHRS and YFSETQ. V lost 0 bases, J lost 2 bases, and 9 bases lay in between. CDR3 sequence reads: CASSLDLSTKNIQYF. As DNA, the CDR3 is TGCGCCAGCAGCTTGGATCTTTCCACCAAAAACATTCAGTACTTC. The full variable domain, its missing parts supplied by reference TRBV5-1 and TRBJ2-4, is KAGVTQTPRYLIKTRGQQVTLSCSPISGHRSVSWYQQTPGQGLQFLFEYFSETQRNKGNFPGRFSGRQFSNSRSEMNVSTLELGDSALYLCASSLDLSTKNIQYFGAGTRLSVL.

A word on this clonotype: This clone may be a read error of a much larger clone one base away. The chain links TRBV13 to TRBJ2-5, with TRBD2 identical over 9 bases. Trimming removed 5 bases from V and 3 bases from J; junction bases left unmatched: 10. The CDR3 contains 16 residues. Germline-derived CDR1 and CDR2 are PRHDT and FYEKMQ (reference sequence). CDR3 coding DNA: TGTGCCAGCAGCCCAACCGGGATAGCGGGAGAAGAGACCCAGTACTTC. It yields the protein CASSPTGIAGEETQYF. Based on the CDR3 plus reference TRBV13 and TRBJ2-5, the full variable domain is AAGVIQSPRHLIKEKRETATLKCYPIPRHDTVYWYQQGPGQDPQFLISFYEKMQSDKGSIPDRFSAQQFSDYHSELNMSSLELGDSALYFCASSPTGIAGEETQYFGPGTRLLVL.

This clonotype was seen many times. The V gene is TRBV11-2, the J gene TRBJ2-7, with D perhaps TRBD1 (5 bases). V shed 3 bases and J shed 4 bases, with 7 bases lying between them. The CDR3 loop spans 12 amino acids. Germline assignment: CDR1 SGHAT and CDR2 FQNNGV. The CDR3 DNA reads TGTGCCAGCAGCTTCAGGGATTACGAGCAGTACTTC. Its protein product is CASSFRDYEQYF.

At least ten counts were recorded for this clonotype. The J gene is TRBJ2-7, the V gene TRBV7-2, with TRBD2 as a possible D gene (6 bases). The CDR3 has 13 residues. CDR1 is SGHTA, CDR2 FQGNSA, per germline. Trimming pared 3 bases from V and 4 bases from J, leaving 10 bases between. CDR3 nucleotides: TGTGCCAGCAGCTTCATCGGGGGTTACGAGCAGTACTTC. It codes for CASSFIGGYEQYF.

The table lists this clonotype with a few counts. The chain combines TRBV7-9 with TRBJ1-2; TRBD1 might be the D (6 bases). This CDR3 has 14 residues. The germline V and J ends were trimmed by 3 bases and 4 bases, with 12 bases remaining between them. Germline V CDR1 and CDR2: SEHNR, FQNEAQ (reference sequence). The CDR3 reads CASSFPTGAYGYTF. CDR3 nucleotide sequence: TGTGCCAGCAGCTTTCCGACAGGAGCCTATGGCTACACCTTC.

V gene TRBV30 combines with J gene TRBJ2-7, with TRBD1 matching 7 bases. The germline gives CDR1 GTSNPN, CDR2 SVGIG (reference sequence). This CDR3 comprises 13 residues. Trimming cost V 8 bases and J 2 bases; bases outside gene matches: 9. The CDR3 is CALRGQTTYEQYF. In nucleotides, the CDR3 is TGTGCCCTACGGGGACAGACAACCTACGAGCAGTACTTC.

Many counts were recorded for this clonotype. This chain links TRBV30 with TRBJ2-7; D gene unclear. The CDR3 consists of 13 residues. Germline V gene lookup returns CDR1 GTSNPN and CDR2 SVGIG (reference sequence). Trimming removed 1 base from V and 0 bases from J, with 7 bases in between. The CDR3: CAWSDSISYEQYF. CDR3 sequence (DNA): TGTGCCTGGAGTGACTCGATCTCCTACGAGCAGTACTTC.

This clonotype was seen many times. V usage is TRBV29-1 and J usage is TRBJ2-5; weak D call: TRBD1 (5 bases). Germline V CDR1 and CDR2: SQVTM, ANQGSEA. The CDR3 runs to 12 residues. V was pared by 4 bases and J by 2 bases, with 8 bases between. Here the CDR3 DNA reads TGCAGCGTTGGGGCAGGGCAAGAGACCCAGTACTTC. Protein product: CSVGAGQETQYF. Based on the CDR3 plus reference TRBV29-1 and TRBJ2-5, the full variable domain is SAVISQKPSRDICQRGTSLTIQCQVDSQVTMMFWYRQQPGQSLTLIATANQGSEATYESGFVIDKFPISRPNLTFSTLTVSNMSPEDSSIYLCSVGAGQETQYFGPGTRLLVL.

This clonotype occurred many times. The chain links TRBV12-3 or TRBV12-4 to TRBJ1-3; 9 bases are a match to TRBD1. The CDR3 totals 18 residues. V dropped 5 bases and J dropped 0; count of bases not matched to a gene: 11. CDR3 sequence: CASSPPFVTGGSGNTIYF. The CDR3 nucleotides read TGTGCCAGCAGTCCCCCCTTCGTGACAGGGGGCTCTGGAAACACCATATATTTT.

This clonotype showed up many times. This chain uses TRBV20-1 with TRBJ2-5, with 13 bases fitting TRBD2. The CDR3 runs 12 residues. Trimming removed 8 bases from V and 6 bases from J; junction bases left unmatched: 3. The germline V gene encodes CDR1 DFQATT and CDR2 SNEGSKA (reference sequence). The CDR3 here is CSSTSGRKTQYF. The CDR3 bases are TGCAGTTCGACTAGCGGGAGGAAGACCCAGTACTTC.